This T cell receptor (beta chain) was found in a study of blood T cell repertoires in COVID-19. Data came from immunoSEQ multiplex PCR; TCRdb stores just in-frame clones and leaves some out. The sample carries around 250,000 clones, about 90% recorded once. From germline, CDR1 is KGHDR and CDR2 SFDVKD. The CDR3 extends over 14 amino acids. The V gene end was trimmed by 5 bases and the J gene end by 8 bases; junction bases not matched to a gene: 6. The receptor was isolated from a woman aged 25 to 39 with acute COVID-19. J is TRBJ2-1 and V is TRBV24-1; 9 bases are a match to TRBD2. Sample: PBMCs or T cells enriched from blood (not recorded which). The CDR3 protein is CATSASGMRDEQFF. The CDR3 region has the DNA TGTGCCACCAGTGCTAGCGGGATGAGGGATGAGCAGTTCTTC.